A selection of T cell receptor beta chains follows, all from one sample in a study of shared clonotypes between healthy human individuals. Profiled with immunoSEQ multiplex PCR; TCRdb holds only in-frame clones, not every one. Here the sample spans 730,000 or so clones, 55% to 75% being singletons. The specimen sequenced was memory CD4+ T cells sorted from blood. The receptor source for this set is a woman aged 25 to 45 in good health. The CDR3 runs from the conserved cysteine through the conserved F or W. D genes are given only for firm matches. A row's size may be missing; if present it is once, few, many or a size class.

d_call | j_call | v_call | clone_size | cdr3_nt | cdr3_aa
- | TRBJ2-7 | TRBV7-2 | - | TGTGCCAGCAGCCATAATAGGGACCTGAGGGCCTACGAGCAGTACTTC | CASSHNRDLRAYEQYF
- | TRBJ2-5 | TRBV29-1 | - | TGCAGCGTTGAACGCAGGCCCCGGGAGACCCAGTACTTC | CSVERRPRETQYF
- | TRBJ1-5 | TRBV2 | - | TGTGCCAGCAGTGAAGGCAGGCTAGGGCAGCCCCAGCATTTT | CASSEGRLGQPQHF
TRBD1 | TRBJ1-1 | TRBV18 | - | TGTGCCAGCTCACCACGGGACAGTGTCATGAACACTGAAGCTTTCTTT | CASSPRDSVMNTEAFF
- | TRBJ1-1 | TRBV6-1 | once | TGTGCCATCCTCATGAACACTGAAGCTTTCTTT | CAILMNTEAFF
TRBD1 | TRBJ2-1 | TRBV18 | - | TGTGCCAGCTCACCACCGGGACAGGGGGCGGGCAATGAGCAGTTCTTC | CASSPPGQGAGNEQFF
TRBD2 | TRBJ2-7 | TRBV7-2 | - | TGTGCCAGCAGCTTAGCCACTAGCGGCGAGCAGTACTTC | CASSLATSGEQYF
TRBD2 | TRBJ2-5 | TRBV11-3 | - | TGTGCCAGCAGCCCTGGGACTAGCGGGAGCGCTCGGGAGACCCAGTACTTC | CASSPGTSGSARETQYF
- | TRBJ2-3 | TRBV18 | - | TGTGCCAGCTCACCAGGGGTTGAAGATACGCAGTATTTT | CASSPGVEDTQYF
- | TRBJ1-5 | TRBV5-1 | - | TGCGCCAGCAGCTTGGAAGGGCGGCTCAATCAGCCCCAGCATTTT | CASSLEGRLNQPQHF
TRBD1 | TRBJ2-7 | TRBV28 | - | TGTGCCAGCAGTGTGACAGGGGTAAAAGGAGAGCAGTACTTC | CASSVTGVKGEQYF
- | TRBJ1-2 | TRBV10-1 | - | TGCGCCAGCAGTGAGTCTCGAGGGGGTGGCTACACCTTC | CASSESRGGGYTF
- | TRBJ1-4 | TRBV7-8 | - | TGTGCCAGCAGCAGGACAGACCCTAATGAAAAACTGTTTTTT | CASSRTDPNEKLFF
- | TRBJ2-5 | TRBV5-1 | few | TGCGCCAGCAGCCAAATTTCAGGGGCCCAAGAGACCCAGTACTTC | CASSQISGAQETQYF
TRBD2 | TRBJ2-5 | TRBV9 | - | TGTGCCAGCAATAGCGGGAGCCCCGTGGGAGAGACCCAGTACTTC | CASNSGSPVGETQYF
TRBD2 | TRBJ2-1 | TRBV18 | - | TGTGCCAGCTCACCACCGGGACTATCAACTGAGCAGTTCTTC | CASSPPGLSTEQFF
TRBD1 | TRBJ2-7 | TRBV6-5 | many | TGTGCCAGCAGTTACTCGACAGGGGGTCCTTACGAGCAGTACTTC | CASSYSTGGPYEQYF
TRBD2 | TRBJ2-1 | TRBV14 | few | TGTGCCAGCAGCCAAGAGGGACTAGCGGGAGGTTCTAAGCAGTTCTTC | CASSQEGLAGGSKQFF
TRBD2 | TRBJ2-2 | TRBV15 | many | TGTGCCACCAGCAGAGAACTAGCGGGACCCACCGGGGAGCTGTTTTTT | CATSRELAGPTGELFF
TRBD1 | TRBJ1-5 | TRBV2 | - | TGTGCCAGCAGTGAAAGACAGGGGGCGAACAAGCCCCAGCATTTT | CASSERQGANKPQHF
- | TRBJ2-2 | TRBV4-2 | - | TGTGCCAGCAGCCAAGATCCCTCACCCTCCGGGGAGCTGTTTTTT | CASSQDPSPSGELFF
- | TRBJ2-2 | TRBV2 | - | TGTGCCAGCAGTTCTCCAGCCAACACCGGGGAGCTGTTTTTT | CASSSPANTGELFF
TRBD1 | TRBJ2-3 | TRBV18 | few | TGTGCCAGCTCACCCCGACAGGGGCCAGATACGCAGTATTTT | CASSPRQGPDTQYF
TRBD1 | TRBJ2-4 | TRBV5-1 | - | TGCGCCAGCAGCCCCGGGACAGCGCAAAACATTCAGTACTTC | CASSPGTAQNIQYF
- | TRBJ1-2 | TRBV19 | - | TGTGCCAGTAGTAAAAAAAAGGCACATGGTTCGTATGGCTACACCTTC | CASSKKKAHGSYGYTF
- | TRBJ2-2 | TRBV6-6 | once | TGTGCCAGCAGTTACTCCCCGCGGGGGAACACCGGGGAGCTGTTTTTT | CASSYSPRGNTGELFF
TRBD2 | TRBJ2-7 | TRBV18 | - | TGTGCCAGCTCACCACGGCCCTCGGACGTTAGTCCGGGACTAGGACACTACGAGCAGTACTTC | CASSPRPSDVSPGLGHYEQYF
- | TRBJ2-6 | TRBV27 | - | TGTGCCAGCAGTTTACGAAGGGTTCCTCAGGACGTCCTGACTTTC | CASSLRRVPQDVLTF
- | TRBJ1-5 | TRBV2 | few | TGTGCCAGCAAGCAAGGGTACAGCAATCAGCCCCAGCATTTT | CASKQGYSNQPQHF
- | TRBJ2-3 | TRBV7-3 | few | TGTGCCAGCAGCTTACGAGGTCTCAGCACAGATACGCAGTATTTT | CASSLRGLSTDTQYF
TRBD1 | TRBJ2-7 | TRBV11-2 | - | TGTGCCAGCAGCTTAGACGGGACAGGGTACGGCGAGCAGTACTTC | CASSLDGTGYGEQYF
TRBD2 | TRBJ2-7 | TRBV28 | few | TGTGCCAGCAGCGTAGCGGGAGCCCTCCCCTACGAGCAGTACTTC | CASSVAGALPYEQYF
- | TRBJ2-1 | TRBV4-2 | - | TGTGCCAGCAGCCAAGAAGGAGGGCGGAGCTCCTACAATGAGCAGTTCTTC | CASSQEGGRSSYNEQFF
- | TRBJ1-4 | TRBV4-2 | - | TGTGCCAGCCGTTGGGGGGTGGCGGCGAAACCAACTAATGAAAAACTGTTTTTT | CASRWGVAAKPTNEKLFF
- | TRBJ2-3 | TRBV27 | once | TGTGCCAGCAGTCGGACGCCTCTCGGTAGCACAGATACGCAGTATTTT | CASSRTPLGSTDTQYF
TRBD1 | TRBJ2-7 | TRBV27 | once | TGTGCCAGCAGTTCGCCGGGACAGAAAATGGTGCTCCGTGATGGACGATGGCAGTACTTC | CASSSPGQKMVLRDGRWQYF
TRBD1 | TRBJ2-7 | TRBV11-2 | - | TGTGCCAGCAGCTTAGGGACAGGGTACTCCTACGAGCAGTACTTC | CASSLGTGYSYEQYF
- | TRBJ2-5 | TRBV28 | - | TGTGCCAGCAGTTTAGGCCTTGGTGTTAGCGAGGAGACCCAGTACTTC | CASSLGLGVSEETQYF
- | TRBJ2-1 | TRBV11-3 | - | TGTGCCAGCAGCAGTTACATCGAGCAGTTCTTC | CASSSYIEQFF
TRBD2 | TRBJ2-2 | TRBV28 | - | TGTGCCAGCAGTCGCCAAGCGGGAGGATTCGACACCGGGGAGCTGTTTTTT | CASSRQAGGFDTGELFF
- | TRBJ1-5 | TRBV28 | many | TGTGCCAGCTACGAGGAATGGGGTCAGCCCCAGCATTTT | CASYEEWGQPQHF
- | TRBJ2-7 | TRBV4-1 | - | TGCGCCAGCAGCCAAGTTGAGAGAAGCTACGAGCAGTACTTC | CASSQVERSYEQYF
- | TRBJ1-2 | TRBV7-9 | - | TGTGCCAGCAGCTTAGATGTTGGGTTGGACTATGGCTACACCTTC | CASSLDVGLDYGYTF
TRBD1 | TRBJ1-4 | TRBV7-9 | - | TGTGCCAGCAGTACGGGACAGGCCAGATTTAATGAAAAACTGTTTTTT | CASSTGQARFNEKLFF
TRBD1 | TRBJ1-2 | TRBV18 | - | TGTGCCAGCTCTATGACAGGGGGCAACTATGGCTACACCTTC | CASSMTGGNYGYTF
- | TRBJ2-2 | TRBV2 | - | TGTGCCAGCACCATAGGCACCGGGGAGCTGTTTTTT | CASTIGTGELFF
TRBD2 | TRBJ2-7 | TRBV5-1 | - | TGCGCCAGCAGCAAAGAACTAGCGGGAGGCTCCTACGAGCAGTACTTC | CASSKELAGGSYEQYF
- | TRBJ2-1 | TRBV28 | - | TGTGCCAGCAGGCCCTTCTCCGGGAGTTCATACAATGAGCAGTTCTTC | CASRPFSGSSYNEQFF
- | TRBJ1-1 | TRBV27 | - | TGTGCCAGCAGAGTAACAGGGATGAACACTGAAGCTTTCTTT | CASRVTGMNTEAFF
- | TRBJ1-2 | TRBV6-5 | - | TGTGCCAGCAGTTACTCGGAGGGTGGGAGCTATGGCTACACCTTC | CASSYSEGGSYGYTF
- | TRBJ2-1 | TRBV7-9 | - | TGTGCCAGCAGCTTAGCGGGAGGAGTCCCCTACAATGAGCAGTTCTTC | CASSLAGGVPYNEQFF
TRBD2 | TRBJ2-7 | TRBV27 | - | TGTGCCAGCAGTCTACTAGCGGGGGATTACGAGCAGTACTTC | CASSLLAGDYEQYF
- | TRBJ2-3 | TRBV5-1 | - | TGCGCCAGCAGCACAAACCAGGGGTTCACAGATACGCAGTATTTT | CASSTNQGFTDTQYF
TRBD2 | TRBJ2-7 | TRBV11-2 | - | TGTGCCAGCAGCTTAGGGGGGTCTAGCGGGGCCTACGAGCAGTACTTC | CASSLGGSSGAYEQYF
- | TRBJ1-2 | TRBV6-5 | few | TGTGCCAGCAGGACCTCTGACCCAGGCGGCTACACCTTC | CASRTSDPGGYTF
- | TRBJ2-1 | TRBV5-1 | few | TGCGCCAGCAGCTTGACTAGCATTTCCTACAATGAGCAGTTCTTC | CASSLTSISYNEQFF
TRBD2 | TRBJ2-3 | TRBV4-2 | - | TGTGCCAGCAGCCAAGGAACTAGCGGGTACAGCACAGATACGCAGTATTTT | CASSQGTSGYSTDTQYF
- | TRBJ2-6 | TRBV28 | - | TGTGCCAGCAGTTTGATTAGGTCTGGGGCCAACGTCCTGACTTTC | CASSLIRSGANVLTF
TRBD1 | TRBJ2-5 | TRBV19 | - | TGTGCCAGTAGTAGCCCTGGGACAGCCCAAGAGACCCAGTACTTC | CASSSPGTAQETQYF